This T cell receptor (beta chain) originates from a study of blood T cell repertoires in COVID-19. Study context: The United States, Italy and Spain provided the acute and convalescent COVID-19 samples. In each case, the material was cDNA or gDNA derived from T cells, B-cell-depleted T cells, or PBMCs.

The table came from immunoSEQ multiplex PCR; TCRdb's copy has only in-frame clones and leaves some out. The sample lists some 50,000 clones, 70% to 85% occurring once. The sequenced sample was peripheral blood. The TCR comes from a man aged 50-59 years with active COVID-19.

CDR3 in amino acids: CASSYGLAPRPIQYF. CDR3 DNA sequence: TGTGCCAGCAGCTACGGACTAGCGCCCCGGCCCATTCAGTACTTC. The chain links TRBV5-6 to TRBJ2-4, with 9 positions matching TRBD2. Trimming took 3 bases from V and 9 from J; bases not matched to a gene: 10. The V gene's germline CDR1 is SGHDT and CDR2 YYEEEE. The CDR3 is 15 amino acids. The full variable domain, completed using reference TRBV5-6 and TRBJ2-4, is DAGVTQSPTHLIKTRGQQVTLRCSPKSGHDTVSWYQQALGQGPQFIFQYYEEEERQRGNFPDRFSGHQFPNYSSELNVNALLLGDSALYLCASSYGLAPRPIQYFGAGTRLSVL.